The 2 T cell receptor beta chains presented below share a single source sample, sequenced in a study of cytomegalovirus exposure and HLA in healthy donors. The table came from immunoSEQ multiplex PCR; TCRdb's copy has only in-frame clones and leaves some out. The sample lists approximately 270,000 clones; more than 75% were seen once. Sequencing used PBMCs. All receptors come from a man younger than 35 in good health and CMV-seropositive.

V usage is TRBV5-1 and J usage is TRBJ2-5; no clear D gene. The CDR3 contains 14 residues. Germline assignment: CDR1 SGHRS and CDR2 YFSETQ. The V end lost 4 bases, the J end lost 7 bases, and 17 bases lay between the germline ends. The CDR3 reads CASSMSAPKGTQYF. CDR3 sequence (DNA): TGCGCCAGCAGCATGTCGGCCCCTAAAGGGACCCAGTACTTC.

The chain carries TRBV2 and TRBJ2-3, with a tentative D call TRBD2 (6 bases). The V end was cut by 6 bases, the J end by 2 bases, with 9 bases between. CDR1 is SNHLY and CDR2 is FYNNEI in the germline V gene. This CDR3 spans 13 amino acids. The CDR3 protein is CASRTRATDTQYF. The CDR3, as DNA: TGTGCCAGCAGGACTAGGGCCACAGATACGCAGTATTTT.